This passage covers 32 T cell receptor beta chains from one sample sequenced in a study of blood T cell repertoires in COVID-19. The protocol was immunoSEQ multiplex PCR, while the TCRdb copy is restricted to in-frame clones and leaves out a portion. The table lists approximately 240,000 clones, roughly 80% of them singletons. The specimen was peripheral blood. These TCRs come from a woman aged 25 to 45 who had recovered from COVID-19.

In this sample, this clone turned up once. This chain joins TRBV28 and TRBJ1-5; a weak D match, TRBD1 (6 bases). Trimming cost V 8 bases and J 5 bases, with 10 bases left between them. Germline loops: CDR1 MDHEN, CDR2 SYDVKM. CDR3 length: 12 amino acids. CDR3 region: CASREGDQPQHF. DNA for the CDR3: TGTGCCAGCCGGGAGGGGGATCAGCCCCAGCATTTT.

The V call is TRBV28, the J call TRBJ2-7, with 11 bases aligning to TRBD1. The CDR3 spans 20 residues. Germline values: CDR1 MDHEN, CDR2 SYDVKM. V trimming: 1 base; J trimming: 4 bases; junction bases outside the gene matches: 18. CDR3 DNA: TGTGCCAGCAGTTTATATAGTGCAACGACCGGGACAGGGGGGTCTTACGAGCAGTACTTC. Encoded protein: CASSLYSATTGTGGSYEQYF.

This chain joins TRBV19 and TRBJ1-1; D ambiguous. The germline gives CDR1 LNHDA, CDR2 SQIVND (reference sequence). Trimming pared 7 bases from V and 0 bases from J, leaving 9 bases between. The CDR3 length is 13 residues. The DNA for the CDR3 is TGTGCCAGTACCCGGTTAGTGAACACTGAAGCTTTCTTT. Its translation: CASTRLVNTEAFF. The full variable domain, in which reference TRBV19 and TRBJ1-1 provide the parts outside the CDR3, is DGGITQSPKYLFRKEGQNVTLSCEQNLNHDAMYWYRQDPGQGLRLIYYSQIVNDFQKGDIAEGYSVSREKKESFPLTVTSAQKNPTAFYLCASTRLVNTEAFFGQGTRLTVV.

CDR3 region: CASSPGGESNNEQFF. The CDR3 bases are TGTGCCAGCAGCCCAGGGGGAGAGTCCAACAATGAGCAGTTCTTC. This chain uses TRBV9 with TRBJ2-1, with TRBD1 matching over 7 bases. This CDR3 is built from 15 residues. Germline-derived CDR1 and CDR2 are SGDLS and YYNGEE. V lost 4 bases to trimming and J lost 5 bases; unmatched junction nucleotides: 9.

The CDR3, as DNA: TGTGCCAGTAGTACCGCGGTAGGTGGCTATTACAATGAGCAGTTCTTC. As protein: CASSTAVGGYYNEQFF. The V call is TRBV19, the J call TRBJ2-1; D remains unclear. Trimming shortened V by 4 bases and J by 4 bases, and 17 bases separated the two germline ends. CDR1 and CDR2 (germline): LNHDA, SQIVND (reference sequence). CDR3 length: 16 residues.

CDR3 amino acids: CATSDLTSGSDTQYF. CDR3 coding DNA: TGTGCCACCAGTGATCTGACTAGCGGGAGTGATACGCAGTATTTT. The chain combines TRBV24-1 with TRBJ2-3, with 12 nucleotides matching TRBD2. The CDR3 has 15 residues. Germline CDR1 and CDR2: KGHDR and SFDVKD. J lost 6 bases, V lost 3 bases, and 3 bases had no gene match.

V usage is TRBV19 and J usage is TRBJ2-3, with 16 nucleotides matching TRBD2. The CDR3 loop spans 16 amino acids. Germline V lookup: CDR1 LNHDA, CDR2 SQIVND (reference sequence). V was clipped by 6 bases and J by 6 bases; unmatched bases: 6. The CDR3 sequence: CASSTGLAGGLDTQYF. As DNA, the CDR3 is TGTGCCAGTAGCACGGGACTAGCGGGAGGGCTGGATACGCAGTATTTT.

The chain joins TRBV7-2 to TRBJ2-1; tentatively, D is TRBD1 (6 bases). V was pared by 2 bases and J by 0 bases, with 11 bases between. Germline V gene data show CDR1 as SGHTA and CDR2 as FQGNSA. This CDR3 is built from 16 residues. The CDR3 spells CASSLQGSSSYNEQFF. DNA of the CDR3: TGTGCCAGCAGCTTACAGGGGTCAAGCTCCTACAATGAGCAGTTCTTC. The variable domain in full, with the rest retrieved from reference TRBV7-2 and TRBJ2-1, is GAGVSQSPSNKVTEKGKDVELRCDPISGHTALYWYRQSLGQGLEFLIYFQGNSAPDKSGLPSDRFSAERTGGSVSTLTIQRTQQEDSAVYLCASSLQGSSSYNEQFFGPGTRLTVL.

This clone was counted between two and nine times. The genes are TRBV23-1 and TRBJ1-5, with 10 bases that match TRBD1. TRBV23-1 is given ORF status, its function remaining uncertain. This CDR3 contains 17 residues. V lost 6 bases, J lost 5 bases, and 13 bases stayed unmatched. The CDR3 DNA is TGCGCCAGCAGCGAACCCGTCGGGACAGGGGACGATCAGCCCCAGCATTTT. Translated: CASSEPVGTGDDQPQHF.

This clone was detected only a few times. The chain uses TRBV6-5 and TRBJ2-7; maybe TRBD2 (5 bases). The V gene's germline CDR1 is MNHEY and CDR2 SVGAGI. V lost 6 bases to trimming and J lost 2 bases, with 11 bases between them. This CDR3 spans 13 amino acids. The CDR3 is CASSLSGAYEQYF. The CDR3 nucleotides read TGTGCCAGCAGCCTGAGCGGAGCCTACGAGCAGTACTTC.

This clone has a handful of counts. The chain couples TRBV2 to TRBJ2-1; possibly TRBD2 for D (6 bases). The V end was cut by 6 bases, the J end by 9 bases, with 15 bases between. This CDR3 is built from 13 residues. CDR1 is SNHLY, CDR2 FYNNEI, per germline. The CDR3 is CASRWDSGGEQFF. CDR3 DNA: TGTGCCAGCAGGTGGGATTCCGGGGGTGAGCAGTTCTTC.

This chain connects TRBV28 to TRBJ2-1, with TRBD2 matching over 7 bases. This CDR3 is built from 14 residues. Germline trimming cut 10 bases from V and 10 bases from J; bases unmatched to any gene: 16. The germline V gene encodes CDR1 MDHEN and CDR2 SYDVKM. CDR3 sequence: CAIRKRPERGEQFF. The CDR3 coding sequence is TGTGCCATCCGCAAACGACCAGAGCGGGGCGAGCAGTTCTTC.

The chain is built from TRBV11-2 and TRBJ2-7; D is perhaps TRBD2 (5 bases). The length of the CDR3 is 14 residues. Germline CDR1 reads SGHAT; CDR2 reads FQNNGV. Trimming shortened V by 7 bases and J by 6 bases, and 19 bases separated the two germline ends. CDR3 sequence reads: CASTQGGQVLEQYF. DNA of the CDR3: TGTGCCAGCACCCAAGGAGGCCAAGTTCTCGAGCAGTACTTC.

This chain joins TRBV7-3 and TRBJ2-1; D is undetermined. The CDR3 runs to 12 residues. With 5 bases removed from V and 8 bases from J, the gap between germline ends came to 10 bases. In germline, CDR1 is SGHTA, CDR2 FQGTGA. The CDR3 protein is CASSPDGYEQFF. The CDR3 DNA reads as TGTGCCAGCAGCCCTGACGGGTATGAGCAGTTCTTC.

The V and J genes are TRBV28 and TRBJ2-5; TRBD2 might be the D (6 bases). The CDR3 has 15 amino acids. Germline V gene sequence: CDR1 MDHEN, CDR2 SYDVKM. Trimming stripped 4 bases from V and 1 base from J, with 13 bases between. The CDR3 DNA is TGTGCCAGCAGTTCGCAGAGGGGACTCCAAGAGACCCAGTACTTC. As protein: CASSSQRGLQETQYF.

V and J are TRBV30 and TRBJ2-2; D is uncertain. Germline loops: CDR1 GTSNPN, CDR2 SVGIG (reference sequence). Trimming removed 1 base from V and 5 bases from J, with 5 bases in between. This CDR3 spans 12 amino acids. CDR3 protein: CAWSAVTGELFF. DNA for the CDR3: TGTGCCTGGAGTGCGGTGACCGGGGAGCTGTTTTTT.

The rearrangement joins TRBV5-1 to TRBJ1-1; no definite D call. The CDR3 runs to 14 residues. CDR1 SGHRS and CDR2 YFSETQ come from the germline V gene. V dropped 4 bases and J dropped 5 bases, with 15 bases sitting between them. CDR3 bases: TGCGCCAGCAGCACTACGAGGGCGGGAACTGAAGCTTTCTTT. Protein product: CASSTTRAGTEAFF.

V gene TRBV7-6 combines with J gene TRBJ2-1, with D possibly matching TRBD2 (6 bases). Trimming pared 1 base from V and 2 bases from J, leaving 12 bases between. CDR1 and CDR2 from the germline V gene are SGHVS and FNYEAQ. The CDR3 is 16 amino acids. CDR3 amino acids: CASSLGAGQTYNEQFF. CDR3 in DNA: TGTGCCAGCAGCTTAGGGGCGGGGCAAACCTACAATGAGCAGTTCTTC.

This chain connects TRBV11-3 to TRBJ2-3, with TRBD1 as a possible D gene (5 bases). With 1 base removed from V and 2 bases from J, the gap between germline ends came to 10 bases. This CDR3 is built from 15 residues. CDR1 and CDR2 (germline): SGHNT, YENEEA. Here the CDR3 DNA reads TGTGCCAGCAGCTTAGGTGGGGCTCCCACAGATACGCAGTATTTT. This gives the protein CASSLGGAPTDTQYF.

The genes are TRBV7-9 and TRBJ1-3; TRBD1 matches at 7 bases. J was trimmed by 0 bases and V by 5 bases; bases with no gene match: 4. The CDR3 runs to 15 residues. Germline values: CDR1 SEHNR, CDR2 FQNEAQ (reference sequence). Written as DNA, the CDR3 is TGTGCCAGCAGCCTGGGACAGCACTCTGGAAACACCATATATTTT. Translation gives CASSLGQHSGNTIYF.

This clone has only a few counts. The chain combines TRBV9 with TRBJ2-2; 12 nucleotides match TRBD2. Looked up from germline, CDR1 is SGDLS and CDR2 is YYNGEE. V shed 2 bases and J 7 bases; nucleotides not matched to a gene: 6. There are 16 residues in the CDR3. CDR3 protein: CASSVRLAGAGGELFF. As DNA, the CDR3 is TGTGCCAGCAGCGTCCGACTAGCGGGAGCGGGCGGGGAGCTGTTTTTT.

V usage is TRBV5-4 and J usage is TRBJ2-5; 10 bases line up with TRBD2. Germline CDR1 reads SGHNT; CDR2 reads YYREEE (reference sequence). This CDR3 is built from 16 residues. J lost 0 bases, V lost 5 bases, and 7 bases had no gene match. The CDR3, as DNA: TGTGCCAGCAGAGTACAACTAGCGGGGAACCAAGAGACCCAGTACTTC. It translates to CASRVQLAGNQETQYF.

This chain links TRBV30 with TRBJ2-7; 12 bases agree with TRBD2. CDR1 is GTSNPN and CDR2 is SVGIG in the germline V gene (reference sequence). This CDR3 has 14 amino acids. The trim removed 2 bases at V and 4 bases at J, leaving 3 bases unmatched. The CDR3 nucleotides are TGTGCCTGGAGTATTCTAGCGGGAGGGTACGAGCAGTACTTC. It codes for CAWSILAGGYEQYF. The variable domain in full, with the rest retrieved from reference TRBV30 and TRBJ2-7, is SQTIHQWPATLVQPVGSPLSLECTVEGTSNPNLYWYRQAAGRGLQLLFYSVGIGQISSEVPQNLSASRPQDRQFILSSKKLLLSDSGFYLCAWSILAGGYEQYFGPGTRLTVT.

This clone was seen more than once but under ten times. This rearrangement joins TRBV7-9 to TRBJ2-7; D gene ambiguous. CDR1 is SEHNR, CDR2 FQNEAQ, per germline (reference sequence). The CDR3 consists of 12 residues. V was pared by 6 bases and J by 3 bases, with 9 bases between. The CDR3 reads CASSPTVYEQYF. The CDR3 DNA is TGTGCCAGCAGTCCGACTGTCTACGAGCAGTACTTC.

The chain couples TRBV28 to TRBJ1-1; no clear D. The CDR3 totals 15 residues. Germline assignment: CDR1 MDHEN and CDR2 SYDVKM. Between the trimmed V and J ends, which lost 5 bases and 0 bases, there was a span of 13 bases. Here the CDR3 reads CASSDNVRMNTEAFF. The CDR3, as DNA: TGTGCCAGCAGTGACAACGTTCGGATGAACACTGAAGCTTTCTTT.

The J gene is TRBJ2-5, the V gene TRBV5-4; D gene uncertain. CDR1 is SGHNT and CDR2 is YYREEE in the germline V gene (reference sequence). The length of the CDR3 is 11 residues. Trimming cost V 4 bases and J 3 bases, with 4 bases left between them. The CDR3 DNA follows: TGTGCCAGCAGCACGGAAGAGACCCAGTACTTC. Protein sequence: CASSTEETQYF.

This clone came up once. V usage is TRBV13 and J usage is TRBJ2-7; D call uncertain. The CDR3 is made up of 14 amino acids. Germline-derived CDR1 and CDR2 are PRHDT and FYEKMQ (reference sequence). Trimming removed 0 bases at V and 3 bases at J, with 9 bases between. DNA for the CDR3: TGTGCCAGCAGCTTAGGCCCGGCAGGCTACGAGCAGTACTTC. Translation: CASSLGPAGYEQYF.

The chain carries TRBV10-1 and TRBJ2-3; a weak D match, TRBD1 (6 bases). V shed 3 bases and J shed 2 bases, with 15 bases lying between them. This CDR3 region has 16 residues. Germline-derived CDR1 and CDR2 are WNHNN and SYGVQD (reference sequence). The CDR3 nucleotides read TGCGCCAGCAGTGACGTCCCGACAGGAACCACAGATACGCAGTATTTT. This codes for CASSDVPTGTTDTQYF.

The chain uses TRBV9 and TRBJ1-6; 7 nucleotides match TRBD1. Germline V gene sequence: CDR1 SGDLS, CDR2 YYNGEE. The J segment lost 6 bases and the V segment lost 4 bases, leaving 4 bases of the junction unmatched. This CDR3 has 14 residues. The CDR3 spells CASSLHRGNSPLHF. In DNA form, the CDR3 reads TGTGCCAGCAGCCTTCACAGGGGTAATTCACCCCTCCACTTT.

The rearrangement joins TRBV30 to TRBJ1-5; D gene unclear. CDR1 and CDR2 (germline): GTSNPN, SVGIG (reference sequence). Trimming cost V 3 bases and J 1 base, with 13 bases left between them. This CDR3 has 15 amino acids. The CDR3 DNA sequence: TGTGCCTGGAGCCTGGAGTTACGGAGCAATCAGCCCCAGCATTTT. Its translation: CAWSLELRSNQPQHF.

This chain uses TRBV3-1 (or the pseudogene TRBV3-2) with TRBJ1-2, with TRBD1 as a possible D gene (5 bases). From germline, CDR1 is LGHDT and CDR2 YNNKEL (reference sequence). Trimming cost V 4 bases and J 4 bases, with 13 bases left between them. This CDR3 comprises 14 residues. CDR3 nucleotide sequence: TGTGCCAGCAGCCCTCCGGGACTTATCTATGGCTACACCTTC. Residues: CASSPPGLIYGYTF.

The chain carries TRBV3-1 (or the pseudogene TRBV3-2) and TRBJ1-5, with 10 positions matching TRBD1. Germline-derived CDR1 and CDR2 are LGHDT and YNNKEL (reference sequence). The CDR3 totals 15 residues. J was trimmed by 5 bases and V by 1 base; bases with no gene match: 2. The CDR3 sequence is CASSQGTGGYQPQHF. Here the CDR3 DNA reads TGTGCCAGCAGCCAAGGGACAGGGGGATATCAGCCCCAGCATTTT.